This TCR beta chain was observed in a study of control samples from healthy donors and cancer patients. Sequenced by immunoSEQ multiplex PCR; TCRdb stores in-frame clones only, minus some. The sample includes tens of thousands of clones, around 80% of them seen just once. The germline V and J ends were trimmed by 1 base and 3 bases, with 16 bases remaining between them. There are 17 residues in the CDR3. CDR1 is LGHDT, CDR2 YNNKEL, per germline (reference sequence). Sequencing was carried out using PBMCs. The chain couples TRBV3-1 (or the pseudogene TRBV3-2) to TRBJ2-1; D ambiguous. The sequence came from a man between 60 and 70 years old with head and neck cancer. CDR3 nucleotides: TGTGCCAGCAGCCAAGCAAGGAGTGAGCTCTACTACAATGAGCAGTTCTTC. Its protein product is CASSQARSELYYNEQFF.